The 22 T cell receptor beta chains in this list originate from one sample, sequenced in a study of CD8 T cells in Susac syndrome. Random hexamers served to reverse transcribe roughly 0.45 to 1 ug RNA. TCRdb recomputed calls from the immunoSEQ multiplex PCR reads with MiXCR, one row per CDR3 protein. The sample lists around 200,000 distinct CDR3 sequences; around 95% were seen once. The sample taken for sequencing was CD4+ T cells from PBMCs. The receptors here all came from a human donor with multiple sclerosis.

The CDR3 is CSVGTQLRAYGYTF. DNA for the CDR3: TGCAGCGTGGGGACACAACTTCGGGCGTATGGCTACACCTTC. The V and J genes are TRBV29-1 and TRBJ1-2, with D perhaps matching TRBD1 (6 bases). The CDR3 is 14 amino acids. Per germline, CDR1 SQVTM and CDR2 ANQGSEA. V lost 6 bases to trimming and J lost 5 bases, with 19 bases between them.

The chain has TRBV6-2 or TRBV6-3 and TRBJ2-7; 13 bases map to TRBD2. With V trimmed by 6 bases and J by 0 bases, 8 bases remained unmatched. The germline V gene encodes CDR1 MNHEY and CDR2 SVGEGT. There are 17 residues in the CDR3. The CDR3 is CASSSGLAGVNSYEQYF. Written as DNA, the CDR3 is TGTGCCAGCAGCTCTGGACTAGCGGGGGTGAACTCCTACGAGCAGTACTTC.

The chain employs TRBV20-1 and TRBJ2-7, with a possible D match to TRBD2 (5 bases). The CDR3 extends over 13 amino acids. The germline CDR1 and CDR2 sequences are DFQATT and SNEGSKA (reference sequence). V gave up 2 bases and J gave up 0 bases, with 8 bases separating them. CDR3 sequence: CSARFLASYEQYF. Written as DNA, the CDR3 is TGCAGTGCTAGATTCCTAGCCTCCTACGAGCAGTACTTC.

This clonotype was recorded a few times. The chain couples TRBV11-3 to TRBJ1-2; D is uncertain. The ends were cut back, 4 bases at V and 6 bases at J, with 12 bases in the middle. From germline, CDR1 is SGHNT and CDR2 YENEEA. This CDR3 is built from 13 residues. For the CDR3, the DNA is TGTGCCAGCAGCTGGGGAAGGCGGGATGGCTACACCTTC. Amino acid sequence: CASSWGRRDGYTF.

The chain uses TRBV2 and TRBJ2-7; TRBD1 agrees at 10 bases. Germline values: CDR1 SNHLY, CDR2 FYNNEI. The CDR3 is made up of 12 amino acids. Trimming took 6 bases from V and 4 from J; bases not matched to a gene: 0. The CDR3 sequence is CASRDRGYEQYV. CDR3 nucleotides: TGTGCCAGCAGGGACAGGGGGTACGAGCAGTACGTC.

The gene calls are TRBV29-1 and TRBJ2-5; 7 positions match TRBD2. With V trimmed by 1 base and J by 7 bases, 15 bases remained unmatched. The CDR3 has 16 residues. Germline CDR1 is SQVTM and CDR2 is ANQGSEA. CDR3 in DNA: TGCAGCGTTGAAGCCTCATACGACAGCCCGGGGGGGACCCAGTACTTC. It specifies CSVEASYDSPGGTQYF.

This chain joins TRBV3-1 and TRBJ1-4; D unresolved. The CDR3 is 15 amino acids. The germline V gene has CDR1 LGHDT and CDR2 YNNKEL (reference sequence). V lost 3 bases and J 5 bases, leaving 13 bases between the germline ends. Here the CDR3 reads CASSHALTRNEKLFF. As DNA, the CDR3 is TGTGCCAGCAGCCACGCCCTGACGCGGAATGAAAAACTGTTTTTT. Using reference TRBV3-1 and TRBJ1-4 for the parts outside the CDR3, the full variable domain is DTAVSQTPKYLVTQMGNDKSIKCEQNLGHDTMYWYKQDSKKFLKIMFSYNNKELIINETVPNRFSPKSPDKAHLNLHINSLELGDSAVYFCASSHALTRNEKLFFGSGTQLSVL.

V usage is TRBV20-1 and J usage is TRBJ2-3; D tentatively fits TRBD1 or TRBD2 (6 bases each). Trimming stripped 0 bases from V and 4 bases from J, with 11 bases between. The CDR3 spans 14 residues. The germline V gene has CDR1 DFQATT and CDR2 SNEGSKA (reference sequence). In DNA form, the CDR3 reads TGCAGTGCTAGAGATCAGAGGGGGGCAGATACGCAGTATTTT. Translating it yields CSARDQRGADTQYF.

The CDR3 sequence is CASSLGREQYF. The CDR3 DNA follows: TGTGCCAGCAGCCTAGGGAGGGAGCAGTACTTC. The chain uses TRBV11-1 and TRBJ2-7, with D maybe TRBD2 (6 bases). With 5 bases removed from V and 7 bases from J, the gap between germline ends came to 9 bases. The CDR3 is 11 amino acids. Germline CDR1 SGHAT, CDR2 FQDESV (reference sequence).

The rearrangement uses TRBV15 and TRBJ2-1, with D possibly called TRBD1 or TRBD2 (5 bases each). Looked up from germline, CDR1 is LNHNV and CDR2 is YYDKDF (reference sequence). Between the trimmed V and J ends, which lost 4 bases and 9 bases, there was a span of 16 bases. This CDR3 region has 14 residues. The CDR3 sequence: CATSMERGTGEQFF. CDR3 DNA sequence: TGTGCCACCAGCATGGAGCGAGGGACCGGTGAGCAGTTCTTC.

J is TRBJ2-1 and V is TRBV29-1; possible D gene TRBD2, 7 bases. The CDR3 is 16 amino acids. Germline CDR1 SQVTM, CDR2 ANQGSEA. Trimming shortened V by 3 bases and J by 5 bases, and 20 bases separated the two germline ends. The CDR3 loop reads CSVDGGFRGLNNEQFF. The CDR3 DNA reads TGCAGCGTTGACGGGGGGTTCCGGGGGCTGAACAATGAGCAGTTCTTC.

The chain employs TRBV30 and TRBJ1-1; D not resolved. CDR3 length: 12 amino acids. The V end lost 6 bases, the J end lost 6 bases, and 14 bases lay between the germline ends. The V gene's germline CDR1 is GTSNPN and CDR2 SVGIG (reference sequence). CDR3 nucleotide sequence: TGTGCCTGCAGTCTTGTGGTGGCTGAAGCTTTCTTT. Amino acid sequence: CACSLVVAEAFF.

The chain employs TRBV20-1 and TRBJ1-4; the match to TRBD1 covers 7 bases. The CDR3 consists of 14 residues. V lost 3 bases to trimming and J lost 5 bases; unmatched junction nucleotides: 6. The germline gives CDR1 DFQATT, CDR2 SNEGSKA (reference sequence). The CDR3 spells CSARPGQRNEKLFF. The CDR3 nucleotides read TGCAGTGCTAGGCCGGGACAGAGGAATGAAAAACTGTTTTTT.

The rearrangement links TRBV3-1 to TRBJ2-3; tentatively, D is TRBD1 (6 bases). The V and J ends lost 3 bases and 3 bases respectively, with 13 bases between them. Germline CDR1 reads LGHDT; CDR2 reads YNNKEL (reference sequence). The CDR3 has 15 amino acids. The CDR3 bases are TGTGCCAGCAGCCATCTGACGGGACAAACAGATACGCAGTATTTT. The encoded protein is CASSHLTGQTDTQYF.

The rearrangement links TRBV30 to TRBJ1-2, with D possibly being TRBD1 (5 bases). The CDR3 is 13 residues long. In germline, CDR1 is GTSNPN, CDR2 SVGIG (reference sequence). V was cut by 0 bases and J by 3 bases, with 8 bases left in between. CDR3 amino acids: CAWSVQDDYGYTF. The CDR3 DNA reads TGTGCCTGGAGTGTACAGGATGACTATGGCTACACCTTC. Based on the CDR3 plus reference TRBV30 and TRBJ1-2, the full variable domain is SQTIHQWPATLVQPVGSPLSLECTVEGTSNPNLYWYRQAAGRGLQLLFYSVGIGQISSEVPQNLSASRPQDRQFILSSKKLLLSDSGFYLCAWSVQDDYGYTFGSGTRLTVV.

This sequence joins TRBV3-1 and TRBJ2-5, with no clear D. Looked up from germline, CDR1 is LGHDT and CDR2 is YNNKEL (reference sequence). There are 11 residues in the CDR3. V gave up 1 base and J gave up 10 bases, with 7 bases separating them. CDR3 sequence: CASSQGWDQYF. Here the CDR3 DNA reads TGTGCCAGCAGCCAAGGCTGGGACCAGTACTTC.

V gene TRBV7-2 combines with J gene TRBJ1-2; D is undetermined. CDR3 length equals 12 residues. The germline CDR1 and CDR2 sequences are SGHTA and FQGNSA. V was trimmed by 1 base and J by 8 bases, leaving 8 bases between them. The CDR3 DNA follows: TGTGCCAGCAGCTTAGACCTCGGGGGCTACACCTTC. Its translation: CASSLDLGGYTF.

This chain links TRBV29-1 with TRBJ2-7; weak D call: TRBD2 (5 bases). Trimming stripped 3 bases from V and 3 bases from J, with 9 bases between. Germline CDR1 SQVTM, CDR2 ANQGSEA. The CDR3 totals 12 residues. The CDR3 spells CSVEIEGYEQYF. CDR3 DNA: TGCAGCGTTGAGATCGAGGGCTACGAGCAGTACTTC.

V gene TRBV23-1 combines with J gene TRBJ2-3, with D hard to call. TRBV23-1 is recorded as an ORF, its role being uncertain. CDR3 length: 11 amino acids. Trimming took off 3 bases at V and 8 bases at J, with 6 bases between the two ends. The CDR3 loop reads CASSHGRTQYF. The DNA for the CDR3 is TGCGCCAGCAGTCACGGGCGTACGCAGTATTTT.

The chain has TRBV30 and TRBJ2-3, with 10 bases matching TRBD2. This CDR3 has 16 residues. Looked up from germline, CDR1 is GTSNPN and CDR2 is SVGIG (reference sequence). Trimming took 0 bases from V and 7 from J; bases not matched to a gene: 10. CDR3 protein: CAWSVPISGGVHTQYF. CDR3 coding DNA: TGTGCCTGGAGTGTACCCATCAGCGGGGGGGTACATACGCAGTATTTT. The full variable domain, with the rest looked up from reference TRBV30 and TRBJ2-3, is SQTIHQWPATLVQPVGSPLSLECTVEGTSNPNLYWYRQAAGRGLQLLFYSVGIGQISSEVPQNLSASRPQDRQFILSSKKLLLSDSGFYLCAWSVPISGGVHTQYFGPGTRLTVL.

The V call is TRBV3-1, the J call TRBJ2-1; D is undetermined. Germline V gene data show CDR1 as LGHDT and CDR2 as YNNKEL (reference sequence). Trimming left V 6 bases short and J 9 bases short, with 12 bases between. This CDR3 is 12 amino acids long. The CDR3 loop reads CASRRIDGEQFF. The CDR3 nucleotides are TGTGCCAGCAGGAGGATCGATGGTGAGCAGTTCTTC.

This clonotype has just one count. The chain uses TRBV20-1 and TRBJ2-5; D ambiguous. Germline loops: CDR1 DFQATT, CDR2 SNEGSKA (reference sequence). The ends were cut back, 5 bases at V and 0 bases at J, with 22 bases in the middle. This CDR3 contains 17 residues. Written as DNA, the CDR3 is TGCAGTGCTCGACCGAGTCTGTCCGCGTTGTACCAAGAGACCCAGTACTTC. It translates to CSARPSLSALYQETQYF.